This entry features one T cell receptor (beta chain) sequence. The source of the sample is a study of control samples from healthy donors and cancer patients. The germline V and J ends were trimmed by 0 bases and 6 bases, with 12 bases remaining between them. There are 14 residues in the CDR3. CDR1 and CDR2 (germline): SGHRS, YFSETQ. Method: immunoSEQ multiplex PCR; TCRdb's copy keeps in-frame clones and lacks some. The sample carries more than 95,000 clones, around 92% recorded once. The chain joins TRBV5-1 to TRBJ1-1; D is perhaps TRBD1 (5 bases). The clonotype originates from a man older than 75 with head and neck cancer. Source material: PBMCs. CDR3: CASSLDRITPEAFF. CDR3 DNA: TGCGCCAGCAGCTTGGACAGGATAACGCCTGAAGCTTTCTTT. The whole variable domain, remainder taken from reference TRBV5-1 and TRBJ1-1, is KAGVTQTPRYLIKTRGQQVTLSCSPISGHRSVSWYQQTPGQGLQFLFEYFSETQRNKGNFPGRFSGRQFSNSRSEMNVSTLELGDSALYLCASSLDRITPEAFFGQGTRLTVV.